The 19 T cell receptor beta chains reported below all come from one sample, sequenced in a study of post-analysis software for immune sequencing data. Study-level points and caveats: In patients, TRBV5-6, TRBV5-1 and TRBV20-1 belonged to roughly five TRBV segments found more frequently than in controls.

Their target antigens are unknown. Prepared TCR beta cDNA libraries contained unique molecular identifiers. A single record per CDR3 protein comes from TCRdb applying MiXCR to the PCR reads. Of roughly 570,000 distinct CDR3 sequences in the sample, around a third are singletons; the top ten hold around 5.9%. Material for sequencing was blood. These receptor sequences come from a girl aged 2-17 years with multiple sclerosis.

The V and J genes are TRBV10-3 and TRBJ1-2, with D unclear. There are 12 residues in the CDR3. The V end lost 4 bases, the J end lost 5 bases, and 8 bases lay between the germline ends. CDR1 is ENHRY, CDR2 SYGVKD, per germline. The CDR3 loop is CAISVSGYGYTF. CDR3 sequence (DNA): TGTGCCATCAGTGTTTCGGGGTATGGCTACACCTTC.

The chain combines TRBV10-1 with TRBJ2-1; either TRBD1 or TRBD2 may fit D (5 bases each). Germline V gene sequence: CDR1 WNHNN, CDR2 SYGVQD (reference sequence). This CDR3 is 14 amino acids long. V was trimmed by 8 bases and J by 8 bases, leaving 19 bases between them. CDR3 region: CASGPGRHYDEQFF. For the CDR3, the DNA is TGCGCCAGCGGACCGGGACGCCATTACGATGAGCAGTTCTTC.

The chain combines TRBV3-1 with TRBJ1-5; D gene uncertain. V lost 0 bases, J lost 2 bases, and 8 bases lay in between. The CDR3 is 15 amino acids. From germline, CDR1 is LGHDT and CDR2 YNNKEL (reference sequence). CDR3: CASSQDARGNQPQHF. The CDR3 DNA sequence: TGTGCCAGCAGCCAAGATGCCAGAGGCAATCAGCCCCAGCATTTT.

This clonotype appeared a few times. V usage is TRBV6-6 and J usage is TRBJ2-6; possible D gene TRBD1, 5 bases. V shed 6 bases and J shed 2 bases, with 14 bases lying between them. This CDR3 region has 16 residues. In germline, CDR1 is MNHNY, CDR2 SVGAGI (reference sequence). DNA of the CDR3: TGTGCCAGCAGCCCCCGGGCAGGGACTGGGGCCAACGTCCTGACTTTC. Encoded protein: CASSPRAGTGANVLTF.

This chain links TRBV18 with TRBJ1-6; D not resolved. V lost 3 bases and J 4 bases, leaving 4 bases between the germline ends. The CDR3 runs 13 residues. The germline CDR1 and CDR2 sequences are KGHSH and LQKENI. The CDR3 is CASSPKYNSPLHF. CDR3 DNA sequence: TGTGCCAGCTCACCGAAATATAATTCACCCCTCCACTTT. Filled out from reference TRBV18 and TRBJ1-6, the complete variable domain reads NAGVMQNPRHLVRRRGQEARLRCSPMKGHSHVYWYRQLPEEGLKFMVYLQKENIIDESGMPKERFSAEFPKEGPSILRIQQVVRGDSAAYFCASSPKYNSPLHFGNGTRLTVT.

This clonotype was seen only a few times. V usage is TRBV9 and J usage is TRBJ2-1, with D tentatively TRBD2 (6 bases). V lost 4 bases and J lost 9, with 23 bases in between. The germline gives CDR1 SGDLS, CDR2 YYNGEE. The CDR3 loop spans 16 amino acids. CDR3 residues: CASSLAIIGTRGEQFF. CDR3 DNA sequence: TGTGCCAGCAGCCTAGCCATCATTGGGACTCGGGGTGAGCAGTTCTTC. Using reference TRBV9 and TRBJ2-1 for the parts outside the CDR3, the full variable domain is DSGVTQTPKHLITATGQRVTLRCSPRSGDLSVYWYQQSLDQGLQFLIQYYNGEERAKGNILERFSAQQFPDLHSELNLSSLELGDSALYFCASSLAIIGTRGEQFFGPGTRLTVL.

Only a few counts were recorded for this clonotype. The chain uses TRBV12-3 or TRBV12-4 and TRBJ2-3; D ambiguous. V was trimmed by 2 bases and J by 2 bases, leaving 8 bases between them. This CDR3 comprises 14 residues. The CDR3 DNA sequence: TGTGCCAGCAGTTTAAGGCTTCCCACAGATACGCAGTATTTT. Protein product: CASSLRLPTDTQYF.

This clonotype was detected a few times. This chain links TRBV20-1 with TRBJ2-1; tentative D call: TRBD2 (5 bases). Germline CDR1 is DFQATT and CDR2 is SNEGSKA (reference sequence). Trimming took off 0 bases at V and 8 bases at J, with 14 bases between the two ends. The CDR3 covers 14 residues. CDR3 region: CSARDRTGYYEQFF. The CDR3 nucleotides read TGCAGTGCTAGAGATAGGACGGGGTACTATGAGCAGTTCTTC.

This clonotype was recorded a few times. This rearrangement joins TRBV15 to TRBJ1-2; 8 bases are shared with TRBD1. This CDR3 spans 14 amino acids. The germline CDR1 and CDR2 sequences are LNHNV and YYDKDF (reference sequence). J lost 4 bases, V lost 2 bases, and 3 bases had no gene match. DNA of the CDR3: TGTGCCACCAGCAGATCCGGACAGGGCTATGGCTACACCTTC. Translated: CATSRSGQGYGYTF.

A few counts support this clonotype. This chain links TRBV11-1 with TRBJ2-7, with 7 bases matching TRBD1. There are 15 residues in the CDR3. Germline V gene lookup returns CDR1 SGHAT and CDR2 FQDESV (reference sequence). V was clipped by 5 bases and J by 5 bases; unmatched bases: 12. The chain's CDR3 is CASSNRQGLNDEQYF. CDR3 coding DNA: TGTGCCAGCAGCAACCGACAGGGTTTGAACGACGAGCAGTACTTC. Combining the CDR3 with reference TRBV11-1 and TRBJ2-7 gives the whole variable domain EAEVAQSPRYKITEKSQAVAFWCDPISGHATLYWYRQILGQGPELLVQFQDESVVDDSQLPKDRFSAERLKGVDSTLKIQPAELGDSAMYLCASSNRQGLNDEQYFGPGTRLTVT.

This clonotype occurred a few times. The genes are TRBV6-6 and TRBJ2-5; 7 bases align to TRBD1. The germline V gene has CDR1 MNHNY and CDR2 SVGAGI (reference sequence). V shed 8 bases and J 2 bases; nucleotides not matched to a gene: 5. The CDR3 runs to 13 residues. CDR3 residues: CASRRTGQETQYF. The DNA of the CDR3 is TGTGCCAGCCGTAGGACAGGACAAGAGACCCAGTACTTC.

CDR3 nucleotides: TGTGCCAGCAGCTTGTCGGACAGGGGGCAGGGCTACAATGAGCAGTTCTTC. It yields the protein CASSLSDRGQGYNEQFF. The chain has TRBV5-4 and TRBJ2-1, with TRBD1 identical over 11 bases. This CDR3 has 17 amino acids. J lost 3 bases, V lost 1 base, and 6 bases had no gene match. The germline gives CDR1 SGHNT, CDR2 YYREEE (reference sequence).

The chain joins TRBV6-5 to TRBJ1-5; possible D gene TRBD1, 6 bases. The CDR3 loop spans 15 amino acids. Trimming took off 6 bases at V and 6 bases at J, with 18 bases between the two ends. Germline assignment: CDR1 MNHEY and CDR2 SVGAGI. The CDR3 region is CASSLKGGASQPQHF. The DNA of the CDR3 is TGTGCCAGCAGCTTGAAGGGGGGAGCGAGTCAGCCCCAGCATTTT.

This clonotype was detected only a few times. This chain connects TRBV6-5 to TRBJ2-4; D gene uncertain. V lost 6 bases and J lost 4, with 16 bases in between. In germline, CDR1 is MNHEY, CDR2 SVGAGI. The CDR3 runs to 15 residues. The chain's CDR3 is CASSPPGPLKNIQYF. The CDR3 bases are TGTGCCAGCAGCCCCCCGGGCCCCCTTAAAAACATTCAGTACTTC.

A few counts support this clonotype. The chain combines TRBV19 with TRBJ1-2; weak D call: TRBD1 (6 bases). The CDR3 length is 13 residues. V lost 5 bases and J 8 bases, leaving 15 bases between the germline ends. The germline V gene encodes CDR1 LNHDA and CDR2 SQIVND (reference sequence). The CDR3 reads CASSHRALGGYTF. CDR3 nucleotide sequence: TGTGCCAGTAGTCACAGGGCCCTGGGGGGCTACACCTTC.

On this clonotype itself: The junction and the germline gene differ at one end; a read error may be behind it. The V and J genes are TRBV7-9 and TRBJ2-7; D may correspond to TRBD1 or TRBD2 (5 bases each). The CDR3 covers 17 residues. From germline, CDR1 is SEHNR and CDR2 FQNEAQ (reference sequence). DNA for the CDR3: TGTGCCAGCAGTTTAGACCCGGGACGGAAAAGCTCCTACGAGCAGTACTTC. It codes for CASSLDPGRKSSYEQYF.

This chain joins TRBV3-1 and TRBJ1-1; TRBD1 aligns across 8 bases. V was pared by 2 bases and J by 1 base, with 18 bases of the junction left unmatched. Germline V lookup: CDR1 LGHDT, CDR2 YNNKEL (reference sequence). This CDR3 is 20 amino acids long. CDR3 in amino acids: CASSQPLYRRSGTGNTEAFF. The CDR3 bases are TGTGCCAGCAGCCAACCCTTATACCGACGGTCCGGGACAGGGAACACTGAAGCTTTCTTT.

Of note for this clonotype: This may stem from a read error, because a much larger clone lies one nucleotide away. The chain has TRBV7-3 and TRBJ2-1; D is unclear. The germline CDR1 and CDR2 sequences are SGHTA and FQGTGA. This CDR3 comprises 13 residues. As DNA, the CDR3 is TGTACCAGCAGCTCGGACTCCTACAATGAGCAGTTCTTC. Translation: CTSSSDSYNEQFF. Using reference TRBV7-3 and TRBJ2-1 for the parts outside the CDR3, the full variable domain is GAGVSQTPSNKVTEKGKYVELRCDPISGHTALYWYRQSLGQGPEFLIYFQGTGAADDSGLPNDRFFAVRPEGSVSTLKIQRTERGDSAVYLCTSSSDSYNEQFFGPGTRLTVL.

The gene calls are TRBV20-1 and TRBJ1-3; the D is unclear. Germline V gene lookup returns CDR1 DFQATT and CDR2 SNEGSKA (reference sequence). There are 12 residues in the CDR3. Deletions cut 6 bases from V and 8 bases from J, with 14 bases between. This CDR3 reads CSAGPLGDTIYF. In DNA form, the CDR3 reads TGCAGTGCCGGGCCCCTCGGTGACACCATATATTTT.